The next 10 T cell receptor beta chains were all read from a single sample in a study of T-cell reconstitution after alpha-beta-depleted transplantation in children. The library targeted TCRbeta and was prepared with unique molecular identifiers. TCRdb re-called the PCR reads with MiXCR, one entry per CDR3 protein. The table includes under 300,000 distinct CDR3 sequences, 9.7% detected once. Sequenced here: PBMCs from the stem cell graft donor, sampled from the stem cell graft. The source of these receptors is a human donor who donated a stem cell graft to a child with SCID.

V is TRBV6-2 or TRBV6-3 and J is TRBJ2-2; D uncertain. Germline V gene sequence: CDR1 MNHEY, CDR2 SVGEGT. This CDR3 region has 14 residues. V lost 4 bases to trimming and J lost 4 bases, with 10 bases between them. CDR3 sequence reads: CASSLPELTGELFF. The CDR3 region has the DNA TGTGCCAGCAGTTTGCCAGAGCTCACCGGGGAGCTGTTTTTT.

This clonotype was picked up many times. The chain uses TRBV12-3 or TRBV12-4 and TRBJ2-7; 7 nucleotides match TRBD2. J was trimmed by 0 bases and V by 4 bases; bases with no gene match: 6. CDR3 size: 15 residues. CDR3 loop: CASSSGGRISYEQYF. For the CDR3, the DNA is TGTGCCAGCAGTTCGGGAGGCAGGATCTCCTACGAGCAGTACTTC.

Concerning this clonotype itself: This may be a read error, as it is one base from a much larger clone. The V gene is TRBV15, the J gene TRBJ1-1; the D is unclear. The CDR3 spans 15 residues. The V gene's germline CDR1 is LNHNV and CDR2 YYDKDF (reference sequence). The CDR3 DNA follows: TGTGCCACCAGCAGAGTAAAGAGTATGAACACTGAAGCTGTCTTT. As protein: CATSRVKSMNTEAVF.

This clonotype was detected only a few times. The chain links TRBV4-3 to TRBJ2-3; TRBD2 agrees at 7 bases. The CDR3 has 15 amino acids. Germline loops: CDR1 LGHNA, CDR2 YSLEER. Trimming cost V 1 base and J 5 bases; bases outside gene matches: 6. Written as DNA, the CDR3 is TGCGCCAGCAGCCAAGCTACTAGCGCTTTAGATACGCAGTATTTT. This encodes CASSQATSALDTQYF.

This clonotype appeared many times. The rearrangement uses TRBV9 and TRBJ2-1; D perhaps matches TRBD2 (5 bases). V was shortened by 4 bases and J by 12 bases, with 14 bases between the two germline ends. The CDR3 spans 12 residues. Per the germline V gene, CDR1 is SGDLS and CDR2 is YYNGEE. In DNA, the CDR3 is TGTGCCAGCAGCCCCGGGGAGTACGGGCAGTTCTTC. Protein sequence: CASSPGEYGQFF.

This clonotype was seen many times. V is TRBV11-2 and J is TRBJ2-7; 7 bases fit TRBD1. Germline CDR1 reads SGHAT; CDR2 reads FQNNGV. The CDR3 loop spans 13 amino acids. V gave up 3 bases and J gave up 5 bases; unmatched junction bases: 4. In nucleotides, the CDR3 is TGTGCCAGCAGCTTGACAGGGAACAACGAGCAGTACTTC. Protein sequence: CASSLTGNNEQYF.

The sample holds many counts of this clonotype. V is TRBV28 and J is TRBJ1-1; the D gene is possibly TRBD1 (6 bases). V shed 3 bases and J shed 5 bases, with 22 bases lying between them. The CDR3 covers 17 residues. Germline-derived CDR1 and CDR2 are MDHEN and SYDVKM. The CDR3 sequence: CASSLNTGSVFATEAFF. The CDR3, as DNA: TGTGCCAGCAGTTTGAACACAGGGTCGGTATTTGCGACTGAAGCTTTCTTT. Full variable domain (rest looked up from reference TRBV28 and TRBJ1-1): DVKVTQSSRYLVKRTGEKVFLECVQDMDHENMFWYRQDPGLGLRLIYFSYDVKMKEKGDIPEGYSVSREKKERFSLILESASTNQTSMYLCASSLNTGSVFATEAFFGQGTRLTVV.

This clonotype occurred a few times. J is TRBJ2-3 and V is TRBV11-2; 8 bases match TRBD2. The ends lost 2 bases at V and 6 bases at J; junction bases unmatched: 19. The V gene's germline CDR1 is SGHAT and CDR2 FQNNGV. This CDR3 spans 19 amino acids. The chain's CDR3 is CASSLRSSGTGGPWDTQYF. The CDR3 DNA reads TGTGCCAGCAGCTTAAGGTCGTCGGGAACGGGGGGGCCGTGGGATACGCAGTATTTT.

The CDR3 nucleotides read TGTGCCATCAGTGATGTATCTTGGGCGCCTGGAAACACCATATATTTT. Translation gives CAISDVSWAPGNTIYF. The chain has TRBV10-3 and TRBJ1-3; D is uncertain. The CDR3 runs 16 residues. CDR1 is ENHRY and CDR2 is SYGVKD in the germline V gene. The V end lost 3 bases, the J end lost 2 bases, and 14 bases lay between the germline ends.

The rearrangement uses TRBV14 and TRBJ1-1; no firm D call. V was pared by 3 bases and J by 4 bases, with 9 bases between. Germline values: CDR1 SGHDN, CDR2 FVKESK. The CDR3 covers 13 residues. Written as DNA, the CDR3 is TGTGCCAGCAGCCAGTTAGGGCTCACTGAAGCTTTCTTT. Translation: CASSQLGLTEAFF.